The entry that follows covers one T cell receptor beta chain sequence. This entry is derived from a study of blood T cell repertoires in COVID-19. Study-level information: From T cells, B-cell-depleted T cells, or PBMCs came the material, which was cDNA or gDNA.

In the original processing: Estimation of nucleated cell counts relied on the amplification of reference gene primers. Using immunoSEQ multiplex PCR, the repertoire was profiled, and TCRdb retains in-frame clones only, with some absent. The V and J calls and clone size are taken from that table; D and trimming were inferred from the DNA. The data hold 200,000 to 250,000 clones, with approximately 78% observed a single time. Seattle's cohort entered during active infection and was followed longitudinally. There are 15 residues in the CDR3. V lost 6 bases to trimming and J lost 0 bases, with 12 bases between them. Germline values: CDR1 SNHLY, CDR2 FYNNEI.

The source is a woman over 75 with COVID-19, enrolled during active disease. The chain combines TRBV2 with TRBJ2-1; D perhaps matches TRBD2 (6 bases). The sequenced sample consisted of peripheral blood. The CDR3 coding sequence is TGTGCCAGCAGGGGGACTGCTAGCTCCTACAATGAGCAGTTCTTC. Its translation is CASRGTASSYNEQFF.